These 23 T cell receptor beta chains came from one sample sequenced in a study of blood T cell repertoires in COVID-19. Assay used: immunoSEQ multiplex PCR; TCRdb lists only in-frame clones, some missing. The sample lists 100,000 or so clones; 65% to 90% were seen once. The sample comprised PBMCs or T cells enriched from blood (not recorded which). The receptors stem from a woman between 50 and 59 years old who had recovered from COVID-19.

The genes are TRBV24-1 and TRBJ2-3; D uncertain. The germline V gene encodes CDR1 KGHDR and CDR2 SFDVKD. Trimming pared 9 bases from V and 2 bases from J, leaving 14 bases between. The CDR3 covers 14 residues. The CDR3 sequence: CATARFGDTDTQYF. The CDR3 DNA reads TGTGCCACCGCTAGATTCGGCGACACAGATACGCAGTATTTT.

CDR3 amino acids: CASSMGQAQAFF. Here the CDR3 DNA reads TGTGCCAGTAGTATGGGACAGGCCCAAGCTTTCTTT. This chain uses TRBV19 with TRBJ1-1, with 8 bases lining up with TRBD1. Germline values: CDR1 LNHDA, CDR2 SQIVND (reference sequence). The CDR3 extends over 12 amino acids. Germline trimming cut 3 bases from V and 9 bases from J; bases unmatched to any gene: 3.

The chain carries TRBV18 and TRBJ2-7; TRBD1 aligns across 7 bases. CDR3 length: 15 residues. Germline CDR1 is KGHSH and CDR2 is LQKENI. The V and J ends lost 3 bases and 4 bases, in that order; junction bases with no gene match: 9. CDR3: CASSPATGSPYEQYF. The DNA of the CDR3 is TGTGCCAGCTCACCGGCGACAGGGTCTCCTTACGAGCAGTACTTC. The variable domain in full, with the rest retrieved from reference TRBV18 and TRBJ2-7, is NAGVMQNPRHLVRRRGQEARLRCSPMKGHSHVYWYRQLPEEGLKFMVYLQKENIIDESGMPKERFSAEFPKEGPSILRIQQVVRGDSAAYFCASSPATGSPYEQYFGPGTRLTVT.

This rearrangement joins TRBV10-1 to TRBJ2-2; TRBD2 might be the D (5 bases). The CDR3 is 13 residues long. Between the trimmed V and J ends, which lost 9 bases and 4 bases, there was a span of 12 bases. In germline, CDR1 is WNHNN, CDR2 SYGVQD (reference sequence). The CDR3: CASKGVTTGELFF. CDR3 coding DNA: TGCGCCAGTAAGGGAGTGACCACCGGGGAGCTGTTTTTT.

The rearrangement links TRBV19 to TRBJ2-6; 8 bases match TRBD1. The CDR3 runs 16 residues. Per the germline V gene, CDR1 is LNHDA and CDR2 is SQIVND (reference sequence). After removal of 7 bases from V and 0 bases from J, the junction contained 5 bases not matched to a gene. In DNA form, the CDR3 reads TGTGCCAGTACCCGGACAGGGATCTCTGGGGCCAACGTCCTGACTTTC. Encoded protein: CASTRTGISGANVLTF.

The CDR3 here is CASRGAVTYNEQFF. The CDR3 DNA reads as TGTGCCAGCAGAGGGGCGGTTACCTACAATGAGCAGTTCTTC. This sequence joins TRBV7-8 and TRBJ2-1, with D tentatively TRBD1 (5 bases). V was shortened by 6 bases and J by 2 bases, with 11 bases between the two germline ends. CDR3 length: 14 residues. The germline gives CDR1 SGHVS, CDR2 FQNEAQ.

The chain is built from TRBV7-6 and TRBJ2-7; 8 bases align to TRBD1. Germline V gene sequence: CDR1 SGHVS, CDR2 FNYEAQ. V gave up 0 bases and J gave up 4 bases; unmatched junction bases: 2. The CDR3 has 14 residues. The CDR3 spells CASSLATGVYEQYF. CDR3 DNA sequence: TGTGCCAGCAGCTTAGCGACAGGGGTTTACGAGCAGTACTTC.

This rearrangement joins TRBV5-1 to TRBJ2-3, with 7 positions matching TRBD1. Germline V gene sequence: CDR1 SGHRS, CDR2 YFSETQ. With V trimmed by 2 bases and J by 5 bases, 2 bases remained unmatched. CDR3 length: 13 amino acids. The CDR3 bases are TGCGCCAGCAGCTTACGGACAGGAGATACGCAGTATTTT. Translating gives CASSLRTGDTQYF.

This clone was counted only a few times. The CDR3 bases are TGCGCCAGCAGTCCCGGGACAGACTATGGCTACACCTTC. It encodes CASSPGTDYGYTF. The chain employs TRBV10-1 and TRBJ1-2, with 7 bases identical to TRBD1. CDR3 length: 13 residues. Losses at the gene ends were 5 bases for V and 3 bases for J; bases not matched to a gene: 3. CDR1 WNHNN and CDR2 SYGVQD come from the germline V gene (reference sequence).

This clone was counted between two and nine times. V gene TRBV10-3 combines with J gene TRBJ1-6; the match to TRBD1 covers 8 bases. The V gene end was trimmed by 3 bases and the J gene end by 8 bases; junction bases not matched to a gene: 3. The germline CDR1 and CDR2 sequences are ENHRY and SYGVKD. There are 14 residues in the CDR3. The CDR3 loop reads CAISESGQDSPLHF. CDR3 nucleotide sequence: TGTGCCATCAGTGAATCGGGACAGGATTCACCCCTCCACTTT.

The CDR3 loop is CASSPPGSSYEQYF. For the CDR3, the DNA is TGTGCCAGCAGCCCCCCCGGGAGTTCCTACGAGCAGTACTTC. This chain uses TRBV7-9 with TRBJ2-7; D is possibly TRBD2 (6 bases). The CDR3 sequence is 14 residues long. The germline gives CDR1 SEHNR, CDR2 FQNEAQ (reference sequence). With 5 bases removed from V and 1 base from J, the gap between germline ends came to 12 bases.

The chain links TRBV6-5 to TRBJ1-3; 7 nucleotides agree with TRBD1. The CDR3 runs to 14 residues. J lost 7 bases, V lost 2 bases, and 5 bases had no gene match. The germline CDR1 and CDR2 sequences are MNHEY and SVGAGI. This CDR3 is CASSYDRERNTIYF. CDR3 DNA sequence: TGTGCCAGCAGTTACGACAGGGAGAGGAACACCATATATTTT.

This CDR3 reads CASSQVGGFEANYGYTF. The CDR3, as DNA: TGTGCCAGCAGCCAAGTCGGAGGGTTTGAGGCTAACTATGGCTACACCTTC. The chain has TRBV3-1 (or the pseudogene TRBV3-2) and TRBJ1-2; no reliable D call. Trimming left V 1 base short and J 0 bases short, with 15 bases between. Germline CDR1 reads LGHDT; CDR2 reads YNNKEL (reference sequence). This CDR3 has 17 amino acids.

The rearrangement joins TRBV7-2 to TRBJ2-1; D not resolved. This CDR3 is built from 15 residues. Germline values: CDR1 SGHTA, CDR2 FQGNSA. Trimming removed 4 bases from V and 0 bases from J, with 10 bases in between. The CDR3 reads CASSSTSTSYNEQFF. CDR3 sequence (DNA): TGTGCCAGCAGCTCCACGAGCACCTCCTACAATGAGCAGTTCTTC.

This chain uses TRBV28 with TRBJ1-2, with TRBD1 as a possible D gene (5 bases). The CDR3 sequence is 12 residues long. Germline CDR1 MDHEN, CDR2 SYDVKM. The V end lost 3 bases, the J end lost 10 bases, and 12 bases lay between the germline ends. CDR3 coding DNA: TGTGCCAGCAGTTTCGGGGGTTTCGACTACACCTTC. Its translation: CASSFGGFDYTF.

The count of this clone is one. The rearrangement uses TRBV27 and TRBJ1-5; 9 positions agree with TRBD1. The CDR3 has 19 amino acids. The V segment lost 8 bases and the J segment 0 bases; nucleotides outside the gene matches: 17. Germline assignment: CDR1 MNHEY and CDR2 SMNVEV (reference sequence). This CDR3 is CASLSSGTGTPYSNQPQHF. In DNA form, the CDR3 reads TGTGCCAGCCTCTCTTCCGGGACAGGGACCCCTTATAGCAATCAGCCCCAGCATTTT.

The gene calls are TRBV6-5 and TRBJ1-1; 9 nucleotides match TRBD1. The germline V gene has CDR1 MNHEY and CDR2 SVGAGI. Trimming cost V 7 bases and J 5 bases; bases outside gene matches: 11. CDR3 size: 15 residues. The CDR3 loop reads CASTPITGGITEAFF. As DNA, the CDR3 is TGTGCCAGCACCCCGATTACAGGGGGCATTACTGAAGCTTTCTTT.

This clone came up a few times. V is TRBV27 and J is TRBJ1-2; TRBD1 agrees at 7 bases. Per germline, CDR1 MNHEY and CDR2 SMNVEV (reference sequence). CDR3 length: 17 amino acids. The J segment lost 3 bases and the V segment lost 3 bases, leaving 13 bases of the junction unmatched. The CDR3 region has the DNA TGTGCCAGCAGTTTTGGAGGGCAGGGGGGCTTCTACTATGGCTACACCTTC. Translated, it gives CASSFGGQGGFYYGYTF.

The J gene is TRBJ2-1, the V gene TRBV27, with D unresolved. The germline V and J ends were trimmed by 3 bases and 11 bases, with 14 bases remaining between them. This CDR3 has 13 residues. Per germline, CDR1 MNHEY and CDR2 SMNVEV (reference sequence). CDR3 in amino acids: CASSFGWIEQQFF. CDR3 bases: TGTGCCAGCAGTTTCGGGTGGATTGAACAGCAGTTCTTC.

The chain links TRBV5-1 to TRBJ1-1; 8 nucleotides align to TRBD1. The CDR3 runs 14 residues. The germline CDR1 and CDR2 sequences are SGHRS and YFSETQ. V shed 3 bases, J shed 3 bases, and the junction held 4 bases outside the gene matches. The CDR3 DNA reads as TGCGCCAGCAGCTCTAACAGGGGGGACACTGAAGCTTTCTTT. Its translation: CASSSNRGDTEAFF.

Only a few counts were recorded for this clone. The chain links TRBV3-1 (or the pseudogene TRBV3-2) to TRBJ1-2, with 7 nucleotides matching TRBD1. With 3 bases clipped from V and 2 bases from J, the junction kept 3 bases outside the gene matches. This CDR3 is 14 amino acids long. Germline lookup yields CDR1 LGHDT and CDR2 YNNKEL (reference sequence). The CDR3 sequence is CASSHTTGNYGYTF. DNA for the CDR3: TGTGCCAGCAGCCATACGACAGGGAACTATGGCTACACCTTC.

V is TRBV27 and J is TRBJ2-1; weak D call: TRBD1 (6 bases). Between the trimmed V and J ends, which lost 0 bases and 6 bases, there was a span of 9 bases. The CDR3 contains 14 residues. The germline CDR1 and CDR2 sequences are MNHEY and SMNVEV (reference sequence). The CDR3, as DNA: TGTGCCAGCAGTTTATCGGGGGCGGTCAATGAGCAGTTCTTC. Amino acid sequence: CASSLSGAVNEQFF.

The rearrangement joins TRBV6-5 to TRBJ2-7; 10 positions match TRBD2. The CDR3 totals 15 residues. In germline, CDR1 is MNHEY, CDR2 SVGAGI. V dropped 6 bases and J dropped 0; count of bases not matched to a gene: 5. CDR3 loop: CASSRTSGSSYEQYF. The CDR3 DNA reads TGTGCCAGCAGCAGGACTAGCGGCAGCTCCTACGAGCAGTACTTC.